Included here is one T cell receptor (beta chain) sequence, with context. Its antigen is still unknown. Primers for the PCR totalled 60 Vbeta and 13 Jbeta. Generated by immunoSEQ multiplex PCR, the TCRdb table keeps only in-frame clones and is missing some. The table includes more than 130,000 clones, roughly 76% detected once. The CDR3 spans 13 residues. Germline-derived CDR1 and CDR2 are GTSNPN and SVGIG (reference sequence). This sample was taken from a study of cytomegalovirus exposure and HLA in healthy donors. Whole-study findings and limits: The study listed 150 to 200 cytomegalovirus-associated TCR beta chains. Later analysis showed most CMV-associated TCR beta chains appearing HLA-restricted.

Material for sequencing was PBMCs. V is TRBV30 and J is TRBJ2-5, with a tentative D call TRBD1 (5 bases). TRBJ2-7 explains the end of the DNA better; the J call may be wrong. The TCR comes from a man between 18 and 35 years old in good health and CMV-seronegative. The CDR3 reads CAWQARATYEQYF. CDR3 DNA: TGTGCCTGGCAGGCCAGGGCAACCTACGAGCAGTACTTC.